Listed below are T cell receptor beta chains from one sample, sequenced in a study of T cells in Graves' hyperthyroidism and ophthalmopathy. TCRdb reanalysed the multiplex PCR reads using MiXCR and keeps one entry per CDR3 protein. The sample shows about 600,000 distinct CDR3 sequences, more than 15% of them seen only once. What was sequenced was blood. The receptors stem from a woman in her thirties or forties with Graves' ophthalmopathy. CDR3s include the opening cysteine and the closing phenylalanine or tryptophan. The D gene is left open where the match is weak. Size is omitted from some rows. Given values are once, few, many or a class for expanded clones.

>TRBV7-3|NA|TRBJ1-2|TRBD1
TGTGCCAGCAGCATCGGACAGGGACCGTATGGCTACACCTTC
CASSIGQGPYGYTF
>TRBV20-1|few|TRBJ1-1|TRBD1
TGCAGTGCTGGGAGTCAGGCAGGGGGTTTGCAGTACACTGAAGCTTTCTTT
CSAGSQAGGLQYTEAFF
>TRBV28|many|TRBJ2-3|NA
TGTGCCAGCCGCCAGGTTGCAGATACGCAGTATTTT
CASRQVADTQYF
>TRBV11-2|NA|TRBJ2-1|TRBD2
TGTGCCAGCAGCCGCGGACTAGCGGGGGGAAAGCATGAGCAGTTCTTC
CASSRGLAGGKHEQFF
>TRBV12-3/TRBV12-4|few|TRBJ2-1|NA
TGTGCCAGCAGTTTAAGCGAGCGATACAATGAGCAGTTCTTC
CASSLSERYNEQFF
>TRBV11-2|many|TRBJ2-7|NA
TGTGCCAGCAGCTTCAACGGCGGAGCCTACGAGCAGTACTTC
CASSFNGGAYEQYF
>TRBV19|NA|TRBJ2-1|TRBD2
TGTGCCAGTAGTAAAAGAAGCGGGACTCAACCCCAGAGCTCCTACAATGAGCAGTTCTTC
CASSKRSGTQPQSSYNEQFF
>TRBV5-8|NA|TRBJ2-1|NA
TGTGCCAGCAGTTTTTTGGGACCCAATGAGCAGTTCTTC
CASSFLGPNEQFF
>TRBV25-1|few|TRBJ1-2|NA
TGTGCCAGCAGTGAAGGGGGGGCGCCGAACTATGGCTACACCTTC
CASSEGGAPNYGYTF
>TRBV18|many|TRBJ2-1|NA
TGTGCCAGCTCACCGGGACGCGCCTACAATGAGCAGTTCTTC
CASSPGRAYNEQFF
>TRBV12-3/TRBV12-4|many|TRBJ2-1|TRBD2
TGTGCCAGCAGTACATCTAGCGGGAGCTCCTACAATGAGCAGTTCTTC
CASSTSSGSSYNEQFF
>TRBV7-2|few|TRBJ2-3|NA
TGTGCCAGCAGCTTTACAGGGAACACAGATACGCAGTATTTT
CASSFTGNTDTQYF